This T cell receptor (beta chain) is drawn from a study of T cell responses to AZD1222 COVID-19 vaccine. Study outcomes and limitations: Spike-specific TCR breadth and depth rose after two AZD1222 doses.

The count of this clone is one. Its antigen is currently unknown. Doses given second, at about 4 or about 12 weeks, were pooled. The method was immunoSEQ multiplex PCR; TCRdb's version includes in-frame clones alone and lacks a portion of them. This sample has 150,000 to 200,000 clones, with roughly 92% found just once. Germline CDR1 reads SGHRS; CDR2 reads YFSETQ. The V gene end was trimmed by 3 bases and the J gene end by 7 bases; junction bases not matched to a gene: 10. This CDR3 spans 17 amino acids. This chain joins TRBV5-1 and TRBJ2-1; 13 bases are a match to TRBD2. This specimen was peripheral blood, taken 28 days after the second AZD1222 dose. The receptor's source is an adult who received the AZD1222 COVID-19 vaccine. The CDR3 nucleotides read TGCGCCAGCAGCTCAGGGACTAGCGGGATCCGTGGGAATGAGCAGTTCTTC. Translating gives CASSSGTSGIRGNEQFF.